These 26 T cell receptor beta chains were all obtained from the same sample, sequenced in a study of human T cells and chemical hapten exposure. From the RACE reads, TCRdb called clonotypes with MiXCR, one entry per CDR3 protein. The sample includes 100,000 or so distinct CDR3 sequences, 30% to 35% of them seen just once. Sample time point: patch test 3, about 24 weeks after DPC sensitization. The treatment was: therapeutic diphenylcyclopropenone sensitization with weekly scalp DPC. The source material was whole blood, sampled in connection with sensitization to the hapten diphenylcyclopropenone (DPC). Receptors were obtained from a man in his forties with alopecia areata. Some clones in this sample may be carry-over from other donors' samples.

The chain couples TRBV12-3 or TRBV12-4 to TRBJ1-4; TRBD1 is a possible D gene (5 bases). Trimming pared 1 base from V and 7 bases from J, leaving 10 bases between. This CDR3 spans 14 amino acids. CDR3 in amino acids: CASSLGEGREKLFF. The CDR3 DNA is TGTGCCAGCAGTTTAGGCGAGGGGCGTGAAAAACTGTTTTTT.

The chain uses TRBV21-1 and TRBJ2-7; the table names TRBD1, a call not compared with the DNA. TRBV21-1 is a pseudogene segment. The CDR3 is 17 amino acids. CDR3: CASSRRTGTKITYEQYV. CDR3 in DNA: TGTGCCAGCAGCAGAAGGACAGGGACTAAGATCACCTACGAGCAGTACGTC.

Worth noting for this clonotype: One end of the junction does not line up with germline, which may come from a read error. The chain uses TRBV7-2 and TRBJ2-3, with TRBD2 identical over 11 bases. The CDR3 is made up of 15 amino acids. Germline V CDR1 and CDR2: SGHTA, FQGNSA. CDR3 amino acids: CASTLAGGFTDTQYF. DNA for the CDR3: TGTGCCAGCACCTTAGCGGGAGGGTTTACAGATACGCAGTATTTT.

This clonotype was observed at least ten times. The V and J genes are TRBV11-2 and TRBJ2-1; 10 positions agree with TRBD2. The CDR3 length is 15 residues. CDR1 SGHAT and CDR2 FQNNGV come from the germline V gene. Losses at the gene ends were 0 bases for V and 7 bases for J; bases not matched to a gene: 3. The CDR3 coding sequence is TGTGCCAGCAGCTTAGAGCTAGCGGGAGTAAATGAGCAGTTCTTC. Its protein product is CASSLELAGVNEQFF. Combining the CDR3 with reference TRBV11-2 and TRBJ2-1 gives the whole variable domain EAGVAQSPRYKIIEKRQSVAFWCNPISGHATLYWYQQILGQGPKLLIQFQNNGVVDDSQLPKDRFSAERLKGVDSTLKIQPAKLEDSAVYLCASSLELAGVNEQFFGPGTRLTVL.

The CDR3 DNA is TGTGCCAGCAGTTACGGGGGTTCGCAGTACGTC. The encoded protein is CASSYGGSQYV. The gene calls are TRBV6-5 and TRBJ2-7; D is perhaps TRBD1 or TRBD2 (5 bases each). Per germline, CDR1 MNHEY and CDR2 SVGAGI. V lost 2 bases, J lost 9 bases, and 8 bases lay in between. CDR3 length: 11 amino acids.

Only a few counts were recorded for this clonotype. The gene calls are TRBV20-1 and TRBJ2-2; tentative D call: TRBD2 (7 bases). In germline, CDR1 is DFQATT, CDR2 SNEGSKA (reference sequence). Trimming took 1 base from V and 0 from J, leaving 15 bases between them. The CDR3 is 17 residues long. The CDR3 coding sequence is TGCAGTGCTAGAGGAGGGGGGGGCACCACGAACACCGGGGAGCTGTTTTTT. Translated, it gives CSARGGGGTTNTGELFF.

Many counts were recorded for this clonotype. The chain recombines TRBV7-2 with TRBJ2-2, with D tentatively TRBD2 (6 bases). Trimming pared 8 bases from V and 1 base from J, leaving 17 bases between. This CDR3 region has 16 residues. CDR1 and CDR2 (germline): SGHTA, FQGNSA. In DNA form, the CDR3 reads TGTGCCAGCGGGTCCGCGGGGATGTTGAACACCGGGGAGCTGTTTTTT. It is translated as CASGSAGMLNTGELFF. Drawing the rest from reference TRBV7-2 and TRBJ2-2, the complete variable domain is GAGVSQSPSNKVTEKGKDVELRCDPISGHTALYWYRQSLGQGLEFLIYFQGNSAPDKSGLPSDRFSAERTGGSVSTLTIQRTQQEDSAVYLCASGSAGMLNTGELFFGEGSRLTVL.

This clonotype was counted only a few times. V and J are TRBV12-3 or TRBV12-4 and TRBJ2-3; the D is unclear. V shed 7 bases and J shed 4 bases, with 9 bases lying between them. The CDR3 runs to 12 residues. In DNA form, the CDR3 reads TGTGCCAGCACCGCCTGGTCAGATACGCAGTATTTT. It translates to CASTAWSDTQYF.

The genes are TRBV20-1 and TRBJ2-3; D may be TRBD2 (6 bases). In germline, CDR1 is DFQATT, CDR2 SNEGSKA (reference sequence). V was pared by 2 bases and J by 1 base, with 10 bases between. The CDR3 is 14 residues long. The CDR3 spells CSARLASGTDTQYF. CDR3 nucleotide sequence: TGCAGTGCTAGACTGGCTAGCGGCACAGATACGCAGTATTTT.

This clonotype was counted at least ten times. The chain uses TRBV7-8 and TRBJ2-7; maybe TRBD2 (6 bases). V was clipped by 3 bases and J by 6 bases, with 21 bases between them. Germline V gene data show CDR1 as SGHVS and CDR2 as FQNEAQ. CDR3 length: 16 residues. In DNA, the CDR3 is TGTGCCAGCAGCTTGGGGGGTAGACTGACCCCCAGCGAGCAGTACGTC. Encoded protein: CASSLGGRLTPSEQYV.

This clonotype was seen only a few times. The genes are TRBV5-1 and TRBJ2-1, with 14 bases identical to TRBD2. Germline V gene sequence: CDR1 SGHRS, CDR2 YFSETQ. Losses at the gene ends were 2 bases for V and 10 bases for J; bases not matched to a gene: 8. The CDR3 has 16 amino acids. The CDR3: CASSLGGLAGAEEQFF. The CDR3 nucleotides read TGCGCCAGCAGCTTAGGGGGACTAGCGGGAGCGGAGGAGCAGTTCTTC. The full variable domain, in which reference TRBV5-1 and TRBJ2-1 provide the parts outside the CDR3, is KAGVTQTPRYLIKTRGQQVTLSCSPISGHRSVSWYQQTPGQGLQFLFEYFSETQRNKGNFPGRFSGRQFSNSRSEMNVSTLELGDSALYLCASSLGGLAGAEEQFFGPGTRLTVL.

The chain carries TRBV5-1 and TRBJ2-5; 9 bases align to TRBD2. The CDR3 has 15 amino acids. Germline-derived CDR1 and CDR2 are SGHRS and YFSETQ. V shed 4 bases, J shed 5 bases, and the junction held 9 bases outside the gene matches. Here the CDR3 DNA reads TGCGCCAGCAGCACCTCTAGCGGGAAATCGGAGACCCAGTACTTC. It translates to CASSTSSGKSETQYF.

V usage is TRBV29-1 and J usage is TRBJ2-3; TRBD1 matches at 7 bases. The CDR3 has 13 residues. Germline CDR1 and CDR2: SQVTM and ANQGSEA. V trimming: 4 bases; J trimming: 6 bases; junction bases outside the gene matches: 7. The CDR3 loop is CSVGRGPADTQYF. The CDR3 nucleotides are TGCAGCGTTGGAAGGGGGCCAGCGGATACGCAGTATTTT.

The rearrangement links TRBV20-1 to TRBJ1-1; TRBD1 matches 7 bases. CDR3 length: 15 residues. Germline values: CDR1 DFQATT, CDR2 SNEGSKA (reference sequence). J was trimmed by 5 bases and V by 1 base; bases with no gene match: 10. For the CDR3, the DNA is TGCAGTGCTAGAGGGGACAGCTCATGGGGTACTGAAGCTTTCTTT. It translates to CSARGDSSWGTEAFF.

This clonotype turned up a few times. The V call is TRBV12-3 or TRBV12-4, the J call TRBJ1-5; D ambiguous. The length of the CDR3 is 14 residues. Trimming took off 3 bases at V and 7 bases at J, with 13 bases between the two ends. CDR3 region: CASSFGGVIQPQHF. In DNA form, the CDR3 reads TGTGCCAGCAGTTTTGGCGGGGTGATACAGCCCCAGCATTTT.

The gene calls are TRBV7-2 and TRBJ2-7; D might be TRBD2 (5 bases). Germline CDR1 reads SGHTA; CDR2 reads FQGNSA. The V end was cut by 5 bases, the J end by 7 bases, with 15 bases between. The CDR3 is made up of 13 amino acids. CDR3 in amino acids: CASSPTWTGEQYF. CDR3 nucleotide sequence: TGTGCCAGCAGCCCTACGTGGACGGGAGAGCAGTACTTC. Using reference TRBV7-2 and TRBJ2-7 for the parts outside the CDR3, the full variable domain is GAGVSQSPSNKVTEKGKDVELRCDPISGHTALYWYRQSLGQGLEFLIYFQGNSAPDKSGLPSDRFSAERTGGSVSTLTIQRTQQEDSAVYLCASSPTWTGEQYFGPGTRLTVT.

In its sample, this clonotype was seen a few times. The CDR3 DNA sequence: TGTGCCAGCCAAAGAGGGACAGGGGCTAACAATGAGCAGTTCTTC. Amino acid sequence: CASQRGTGANNEQFF. This chain joins TRBV12-3 or TRBV12-4 and TRBJ2-1, with 10 bases aligning to TRBD1. The V and J ends lost 8 bases and 5 bases, in that order; junction bases with no gene match: 9. The CDR3 totals 15 residues.

The chain recombines TRBV6-5 with TRBJ2-3, with 9 positions matching TRBD2. The CDR3 contains 15 residues. Germline assignment: CDR1 MNHEY and CDR2 SVGAGI. J lost 3 bases, V lost 1 base, and 2 bases had no gene match. The CDR3 sequence: CASSYFLAGTDTQYF. The CDR3 DNA is TGTGCCAGCAGTTACTTCCTAGCGGGAACAGATACGCAGTATTTT.

In this sample, this clonotype turned up many times. The gene calls are TRBV11-2 and TRBJ2-3; no reliable D call. V was shortened by 7 bases and J by 0 bases, with 17 bases between the two germline ends. Germline loops: CDR1 SGHAT, CDR2 FQNNGV. The CDR3 runs 16 residues. The CDR3 bases are TGTGCCAGCACCGGCTCGGACCCAACTAGCACAGATACGCAGTATTTT. Translation gives CASTGSDPTSTDTQYF.

This clonotype was observed a handful of times. This chain joins TRBV6-4 and TRBJ2-7; perhaps TRBD2 as D (6 bases). The CDR3 sequence is 19 residues long. V lost 7 bases to trimming and J lost 3 bases, with 31 bases between them. Germline V lookup: CDR1 MRHNA, CDR2 SNTAGT. The CDR3 DNA follows: TGTGCCAGCATCTCACTTTTCCCGGGACTCACCTCTCTCCTCTACGAGCAGTACTTC. This translates into CASISLFPGLTSLLYEQYF.

V is TRBV5-1 and J is TRBJ2-3; D remains ambiguous. Germline values: CDR1 SGHRS, CDR2 YFSETQ. V was shortened by 7 bases and J by 4 bases, with 16 bases between the two germline ends. This CDR3 has 14 residues. The CDR3: CASFGPPVADTQYF. The CDR3 DNA sequence: TGCGCCAGCTTCGGGCCCCCGGTCGCAGATACGCAGTATTTT.

In its sample, this clonotype was seen a few times. This sequence joins TRBV6-5 and TRBJ2-7; 9 bases are shared with TRBD2. This CDR3 has 15 residues. Germline V CDR1 and CDR2: MNHEY, SVGAGI. V lost 5 bases to trimming and J lost 5 bases; unmatched junction nucleotides: 10. The CDR3 region is CASSRGLAITHEQYF. The CDR3 DNA follows: TGTGCCAGCAGTCGAGGACTAGCGATCACCCACGAGCAGTACTTC.

This chain links TRBV12-3 or TRBV12-4 with TRBJ1-5; perhaps TRBD1 as D (5 bases). V was clipped by 5 bases and J by 5 bases, with 13 bases between them. The CDR3 runs to 14 residues. CDR3 bases: TGTGCCAGCAGTACGACAGTGAAGGATCAGCCCCAGCATTTT. Translated, it gives CASSTTVKDQPQHF.

V gene TRBV10-3 combines with J gene TRBJ2-5, with 7 bases fitting TRBD2. V lost 6 bases, J lost 1 base, and 2 bases stayed unmatched. Germline loops: CDR1 ENHRY, CDR2 SYGVKD. The CDR3 is 13 residues long. CDR3 amino acids: CAISGTIQETQYF. CDR3 nucleotide sequence: TGTGCCATCAGCGGGACTATCCAAGAGACCCAGTACTTC.

The chain combines TRBV7-2 with TRBJ1-5; possible D gene TRBD1, 6 bases. Trimming removed 1 base at V and 1 base at J, with 11 bases between. The CDR3 runs 16 residues. Germline-derived CDR1 and CDR2 are SGHTA and FQGNSA. Here the CDR3 reads CASSLDREGSNQPQHF. In DNA, the CDR3 is TGTGCCAGCAGCTTAGACAGGGAGGGGAGCAATCAGCCCCAGCATTTT. Combining the CDR3 with reference TRBV7-2 and TRBJ1-5 gives the whole variable domain GAGVSQSPSNKVTEKGKDVELRCDPISGHTALYWYRQSLGQGLEFLIYFQGNSAPDKSGLPSDRFSAERTGGSVSTLTIQRTQQEDSAVYLCASSLDREGSNQPQHFGDGTRLSIL.

In nucleotides, the CDR3 is TGCGCCAGCAGCTTGGAGGGAGGGCCCGGAGATACGCAGTATTTT. Amino acids: CASSLEGGPGDTQYF. V usage is TRBV5-1 and J usage is TRBJ2-3; 7 nucleotides agree with TRBD2. The CDR3 is 15 amino acids. In germline, CDR1 is SGHRS, CDR2 YFSETQ. V shed 0 bases and J 5 bases; nucleotides not matched to a gene: 6. The entire variable domain, with the rest obtained from reference TRBV5-1 and TRBJ2-3, is as follows: KAGVTQTPRYLIKTRGQQVTLSCSPISGHRSVSWYQQTPGQGLQFLFEYFSETQRNKGNFPGRFSGRQFSNSRSEMNVSTLELGDSALYLCASSLEGGPGDTQYFGPGTRLTVL.